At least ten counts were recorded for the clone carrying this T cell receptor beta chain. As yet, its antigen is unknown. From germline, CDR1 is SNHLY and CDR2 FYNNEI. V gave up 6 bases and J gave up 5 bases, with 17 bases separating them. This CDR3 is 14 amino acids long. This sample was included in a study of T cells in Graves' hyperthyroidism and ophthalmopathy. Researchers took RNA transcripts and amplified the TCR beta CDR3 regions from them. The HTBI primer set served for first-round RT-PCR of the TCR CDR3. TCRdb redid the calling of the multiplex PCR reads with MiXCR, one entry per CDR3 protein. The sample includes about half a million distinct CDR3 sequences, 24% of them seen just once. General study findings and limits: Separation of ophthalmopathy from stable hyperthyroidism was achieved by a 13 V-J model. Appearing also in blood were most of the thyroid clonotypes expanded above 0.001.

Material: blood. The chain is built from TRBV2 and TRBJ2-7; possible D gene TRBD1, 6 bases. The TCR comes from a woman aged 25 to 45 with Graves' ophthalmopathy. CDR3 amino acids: CASRRSRGIDEQYF. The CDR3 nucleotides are TGTGCCAGCAGGAGGTCCAGGGGTATTGACGAGCAGTACTTC.